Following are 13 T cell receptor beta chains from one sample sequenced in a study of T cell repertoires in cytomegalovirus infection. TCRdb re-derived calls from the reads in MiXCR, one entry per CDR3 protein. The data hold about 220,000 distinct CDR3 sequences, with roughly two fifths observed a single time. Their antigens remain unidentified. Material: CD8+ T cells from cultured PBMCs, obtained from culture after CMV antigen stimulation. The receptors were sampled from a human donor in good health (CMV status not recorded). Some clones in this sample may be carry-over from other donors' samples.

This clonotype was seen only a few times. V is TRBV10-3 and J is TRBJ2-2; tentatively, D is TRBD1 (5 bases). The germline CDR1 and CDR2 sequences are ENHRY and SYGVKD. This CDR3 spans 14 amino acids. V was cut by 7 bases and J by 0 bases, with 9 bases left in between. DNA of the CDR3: TGTGCCATCAAAGACAGCACGAACACCGGGGAGCTGTTTTTT. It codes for CAIKDSTNTGELFF.

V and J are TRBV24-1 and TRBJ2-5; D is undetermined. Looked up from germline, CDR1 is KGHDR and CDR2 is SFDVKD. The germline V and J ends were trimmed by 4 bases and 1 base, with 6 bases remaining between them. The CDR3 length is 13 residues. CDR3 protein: CATSDPVQETQYF. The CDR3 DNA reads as TGTGCCACCAGTGACCCTGTCCAAGAGACCCAGTACTTC.

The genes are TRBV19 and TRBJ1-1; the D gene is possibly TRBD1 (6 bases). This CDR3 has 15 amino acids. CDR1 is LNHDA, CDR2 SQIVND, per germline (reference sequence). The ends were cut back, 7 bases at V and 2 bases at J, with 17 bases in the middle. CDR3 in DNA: TGTGCCAGTAAGTACTCCTTGGGGGCCAACACTGAAGCTTTCTTT. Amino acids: CASKYSLGANTEAFF.

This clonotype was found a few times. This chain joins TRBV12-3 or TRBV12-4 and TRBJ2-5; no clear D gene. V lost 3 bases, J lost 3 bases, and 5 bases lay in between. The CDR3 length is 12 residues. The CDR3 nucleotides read TGTGCCAGCAGTTTTTTCAAAGAGACCCAGTACTTC. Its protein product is CASSFFKETQYF.

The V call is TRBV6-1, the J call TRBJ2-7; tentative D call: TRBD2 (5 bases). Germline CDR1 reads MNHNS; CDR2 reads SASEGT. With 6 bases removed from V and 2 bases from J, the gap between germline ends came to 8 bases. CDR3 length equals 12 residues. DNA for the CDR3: TGTGCCAGCAGAGATAGCGCCTACGAGCAGTACTTC. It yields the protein CASRDSAYEQYF.

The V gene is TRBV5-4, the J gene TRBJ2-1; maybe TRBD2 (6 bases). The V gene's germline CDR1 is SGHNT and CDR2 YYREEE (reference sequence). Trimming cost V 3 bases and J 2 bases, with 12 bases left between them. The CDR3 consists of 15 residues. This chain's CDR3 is CASSSGLPAYNEQFF. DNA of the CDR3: TGTGCCAGCAGCTCGGGACTCCCAGCCTACAATGAGCAGTTCTTC.

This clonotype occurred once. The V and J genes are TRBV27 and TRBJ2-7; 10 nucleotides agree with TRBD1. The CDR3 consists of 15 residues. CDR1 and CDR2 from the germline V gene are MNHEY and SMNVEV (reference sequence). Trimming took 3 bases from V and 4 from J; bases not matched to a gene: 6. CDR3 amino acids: CASSFGTGARYEQYF. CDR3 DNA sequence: TGTGCCAGCAGTTTTGGGACAGGGGCAAGGTACGAGCAGTACTTC.

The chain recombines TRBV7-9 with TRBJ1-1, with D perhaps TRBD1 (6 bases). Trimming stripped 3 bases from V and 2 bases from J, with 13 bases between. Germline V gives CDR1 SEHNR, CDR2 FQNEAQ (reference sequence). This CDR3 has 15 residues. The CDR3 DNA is TGTGCCAGCAGCTTCCTCGACAGGCTCAACACTGAAGCTTTCTTT. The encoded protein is CASSFLDRLNTEAFF.

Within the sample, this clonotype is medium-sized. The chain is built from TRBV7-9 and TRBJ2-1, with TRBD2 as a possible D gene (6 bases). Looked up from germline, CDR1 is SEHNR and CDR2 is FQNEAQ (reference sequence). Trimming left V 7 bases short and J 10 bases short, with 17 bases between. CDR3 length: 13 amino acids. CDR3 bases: TGTGCCAGCACCCTTAGTCCTAGCGACGAGCAGTTCTTC. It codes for CASTLSPSDEQFF.

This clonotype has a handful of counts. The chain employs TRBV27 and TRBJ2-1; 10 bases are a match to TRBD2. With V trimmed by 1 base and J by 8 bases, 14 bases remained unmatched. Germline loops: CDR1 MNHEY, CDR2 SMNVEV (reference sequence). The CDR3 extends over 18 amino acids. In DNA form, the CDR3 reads TGTGCCAGCAGTTTATTGGGGTCTAGCGGGAGCAACCACTATGAGCAGTTCTTC. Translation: CASSLLGSSGSNHYEQFF.

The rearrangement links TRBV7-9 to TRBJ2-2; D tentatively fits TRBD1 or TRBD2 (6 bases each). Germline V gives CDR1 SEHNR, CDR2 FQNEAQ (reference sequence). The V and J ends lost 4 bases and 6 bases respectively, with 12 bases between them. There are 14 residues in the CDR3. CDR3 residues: CASSSKGGPGELFF. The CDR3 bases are TGTGCCAGCAGCTCCAAAGGGGGGCCCGGGGAGCTGTTTTTT.

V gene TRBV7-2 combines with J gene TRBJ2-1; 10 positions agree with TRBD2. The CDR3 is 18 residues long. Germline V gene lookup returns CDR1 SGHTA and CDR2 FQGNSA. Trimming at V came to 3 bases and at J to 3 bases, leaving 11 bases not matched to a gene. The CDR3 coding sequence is TGTGCCAGCAGCTTTGAGGTGGGTCTAGCGGGGGTCTACAATGAGCAGTTCTTC. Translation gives CASSFEVGLAGVYNEQFF.

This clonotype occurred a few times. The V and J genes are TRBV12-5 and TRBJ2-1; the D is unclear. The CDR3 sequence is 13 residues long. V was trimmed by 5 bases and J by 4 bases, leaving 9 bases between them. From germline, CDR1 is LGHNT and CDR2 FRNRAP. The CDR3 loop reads CASGARAYNEQFF. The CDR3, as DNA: TGTGCTAGTGGTGCCCGGGCTTACAATGAGCAGTTCTTC.